Given below is one T cell receptor beta chain in context. Its antigen is not identified. 13 Jbeta primers and 60 Vbeta primers were used for the PCR. Only in-frame clones appear in the TCRdb table, and some are missing; sequencing was by immunoSEQ multiplex PCR. The data hold around 100,000 clones, with roughly 77% observed a single time. These data are taken from a study of cytomegalovirus exposure and HLA in healthy donors. Study-wide findings and caveats: Several of the most significant clusters were apparently associated with common viral pathogens in a later analysis. Three of the chains that were CMV-associated were confirmed in vitro to be specific for CMV antigens. In a later analysis, V- and J-gene trimming of beta chains associated with a DCLRE1C missense variant, replicated independently.

Trimming cost V 2 bases and J 3 bases, with 11 bases left between them. The germline CDR1 and CDR2 sequences are MNHNS and SASEGT. There are 15 residues in the CDR3. The sample comprised PBMCs. The source of this sequence is a woman between 18 and 30 years old in good health and CMV-seropositive. The chain carries TRBV6-1 and TRBJ1-3, with D uncertain. As DNA, the CDR3 is TGTGCCAGCAGTGAACGGTCGGGATTTGGAAACACCATATATTTT. It encodes CASSERSGFGNTIYF.